The rows below give T cell receptor beta chains drawn from one sample of a study of metastatic and nonmetastatic thyroid tumors. TCRdb ran MiXCR on the PCR reads. This table has around 15,000 clones, 24% appearing once. Sequenced material: tumor tissue. These TCRs come from a male donor with papillary thyroid cancer or a benign thyroid nodule (not recorded which). Some clones in this sample may be carry-over from other donors' samples. Each CDR3 is given with its conserved first and last residue. Each record gives: clone size, D gene, J gene, V gene, CDR3 DNA, CDR3 protein. The D gene is left open where the match is weak. Size values are once, few and many counts, or a class for expanded clones, and some rows have none.

abundance: many; d_gene: -; j_gene: TRBJ1-5; v_gene: TRBV7-9; CDR3nt: TGTGCCAGCAGCTTAGCGCAGGGGCCAAATCAGCCCCAGCATTTT; CDR3aa: CASSLAQGPNQPQHF
abundance: -; d_gene: TRBD1; j_gene: TRBJ1-1; v_gene: TRBV6-2/TRBV6-3; CDR3nt: TGTGCCAGCAGTTACTCGCGGACAGGGAGTACTGAAGCTTTCTTT; CDR3aa: CASSYSRTGSTEAFF
abundance: many; d_gene: -; j_gene: TRBJ2-2; v_gene: TRBV12-3/TRBV12-4; CDR3nt: TGTGCCAGCAGTTTTTCAGGAACCGGGGAGCTGTTTTTT; CDR3aa: CASSFSGTGELFF
abundance: many; d_gene: -; j_gene: TRBJ2-7; v_gene: TRBV3-1; CDR3nt: TGTGCCAGCAGCCAGCTGGGACGGTTTCAAAACCCCGCGGGCGAGCAGTACTTC; CDR3aa: CASSQLGRFQNPAGEQYF
abundance: few; d_gene: -; j_gene: TRBJ2-1; v_gene: TRBV12-3/TRBV12-4; CDR3nt: TGTGCCAGCAGCCGCGCGCGGGGAGATTACAATGAGCAGTTCTTC; CDR3aa: CASSRARGDYNEQFF
abundance: medium-sized; d_gene: -; j_gene: TRBJ1-5; v_gene: TRBV3-1; CDR3nt: TGTGCCAGCAGCCAAGATTGGGATCAGCCCCAGCATTTT; CDR3aa: CASSQDWDQPQHF
abundance: many; d_gene: TRBD1; j_gene: TRBJ1-1; v_gene: TRBV5-6; CDR3nt: TGTGCCAGCAGCTCATTGACCGGGACAGATTATAACACTGAAGCTTTCTTT; CDR3aa: CASSSLTGTDYNTEAFF
abundance: medium-sized; d_gene: TRBD1; j_gene: TRBJ2-1; v_gene: TRBV6-2/TRBV6-3; CDR3nt: TGTGCCAGCAGTTACGAGGGACAGGGGGTATCGGGCTACAATGAGCAGTTCTTC; CDR3aa: CASSYEGQGVSGYNEQFF
abundance: -; d_gene: -; j_gene: TRBJ1-1; v_gene: TRBV20-1; CDR3nt: TGCAGTGCTGGGGTGGGGGGAGGCACTGAAGCTTTCTTT; CDR3aa: CSAGVGGGTEAFF
abundance: medium-sized; d_gene: -; j_gene: TRBJ2-1; v_gene: TRBV11-3; CDR3nt: TGTGCCAGCAGCTTAGTACAGGACAATGAGCAGTTCTTC; CDR3aa: CASSLVQDNEQFF
abundance: many; d_gene: -; j_gene: TRBJ2-7; v_gene: TRBV13; CDR3nt: TGTGCCAGCAGCACCGTACGAATTACAACAGGGTCCTACGAGCAGTACTTC; CDR3aa: CASSTVRITTGSYEQYF
abundance: few; d_gene: -; j_gene: TRBJ2-3; v_gene: TRBV12-3/TRBV12-4; CDR3nt: TGTGCCAGCAGTACGACGGCCAGCGGCAGCACAGATACGCAGTATTTT; CDR3aa: CASSTTASGSTDTQYF
abundance: -; d_gene: -; j_gene: TRBJ2-3; v_gene: TRBV6-5; CDR3nt: TGTGCCAGCAGCTTAGATTCACAGGACACAGATACGCAGTATTTT; CDR3aa: CASSLDSQDTDTQYF
abundance: medium-sized; d_gene: -; j_gene: TRBJ2-1; v_gene: TRBV13; CDR3nt: TGTGCCAGCTCCCCTGGTTTGGGAGCGGGTAATGAGCAGTTCTTC; CDR3aa: CASSPGLGAGNEQFF
abundance: many; d_gene: TRBD1; j_gene: TRBJ1-1; v_gene: TRBV24-1; CDR3nt: TGTGCCACCAGTGATAATCGGGACAGGGGGCGGACTGAAGCTTTCTTT; CDR3aa: CATSDNRDRGRTEAFF
abundance: many; d_gene: -; j_gene: TRBJ1-4; v_gene: TRBV29-1; CDR3nt: TGCAGCGTGGGGGGCGGTGGCTGGGGAGGTGAAAAACTGTTTTTT; CDR3aa: CSVGGGGWGGEKLFF
abundance: many; d_gene: TRBD2; j_gene: TRBJ2-7; v_gene: TRBV4-1; CDR3nt: TGCGCCAGCAGCCAAGTTATAGCGGGCTTCTACGAGCAGTACTTC; CDR3aa: CASSQVIAGFYEQYF
abundance: few; d_gene: -; j_gene: TRBJ1-1; v_gene: TRBV6-2/TRBV6-3; CDR3nt: TGTGCCAGCATTTACGGGGGGAACACTGAAGCTTTCTTT; CDR3aa: CASIYGGNTEAFF
abundance: medium-sized; d_gene: -; j_gene: TRBJ2-2; v_gene: TRBV11-2; CDR3nt: TGTGCCAGCAGCTTAGATATCGGAGGCAGGATGACCGGGGAGCTGTTTTTT; CDR3aa: CASSLDIGGRMTGELFF
abundance: medium-sized; d_gene: -; j_gene: TRBJ1-6; v_gene: TRBV6-1; CDR3nt: TGTGCCAGCAGTTTGCAGGGAGAAAATAATTCACCCCTCCACTTT; CDR3aa: CASSLQGENNSPLHF
abundance: many; d_gene: TRBD2; j_gene: TRBJ2-7; v_gene: TRBV3-1; CDR3nt: TGTGCCAGCAGCGACCTAGCGGGGCCGGGTGAGCAGTACTTC; CDR3aa: CASSDLAGPGEQYF
abundance: many; d_gene: -; j_gene: TRBJ2-5; v_gene: TRBV12-3/TRBV12-4; CDR3nt: TGTGCCAGCAGTTTGAAGCGGGCAGAAGAGACCCAGTACTTC; CDR3aa: CASSLKRAEETQYF
abundance: -; d_gene: -; j_gene: TRBJ2-6; v_gene: TRBV3-1; CDR3nt: TGTGCCAGCAGCCAAGACCAGGGCTCTGGGGCCAACGTCCTGACTTTC; CDR3aa: CASSQDQGSGANVLTF
abundance: -; d_gene: TRBD1; j_gene: TRBJ1-1; v_gene: TRBV27; CDR3nt: TGTGCCAGCAGTACACAGGGGAGGGGTACTGAAGCTTTCTTT; CDR3aa: CASSTQGRGTEAFF
abundance: medium-sized; d_gene: -; j_gene: TRBJ2-2; v_gene: TRBV2; CDR3nt: TGTGCCAGCAGTGAACCAGGAGCGAACACCGGGGAGCTGTTTTTT; CDR3aa: CASSEPGANTGELFF
abundance: -; d_gene: -; j_gene: TRBJ1-1; v_gene: TRBV6-4; CDR3nt: TGTGCCAGCCGAGCGCTTGAAGCTTTCTTT; CDR3aa: CASRALEAFF
abundance: medium-sized; d_gene: -; j_gene: TRBJ2-7; v_gene: TRBV4-1; CDR3nt: TGCGCCAGCAGCCAAGATCTGGAAGGGGCCCTAATGAACGAGCAGTACTTC; CDR3aa: CASSQDLEGALMNEQYF
abundance: -; d_gene: -; j_gene: TRBJ2-2; v_gene: TRBV7-2; CDR3nt: TGTGCCAGCAGCTTAGAATTTGGTACCGGGGAGCTGTTTTTT; CDR3aa: CASSLEFGTGELFF
abundance: medium-sized; d_gene: -; j_gene: TRBJ2-7; v_gene: TRBV6-2/TRBV6-3; CDR3nt: TGTGCCAGCAGTTACGTAGGTACTGGAGAGCAGTACTTC; CDR3aa: CASSYVGTGEQYF
abundance: -; d_gene: TRBD1; j_gene: TRBJ1-1; v_gene: TRBV28; CDR3nt: TGTGCCAGCAGTTTAAGCGCAGGGGGCGAAGCTGAAGCTTTCTTT; CDR3aa: CASSLSAGGEAEAFF
abundance: few; d_gene: -; j_gene: TRBJ2-5; v_gene: TRBV27; CDR3nt: TGTGCCAGCAGCCCGCAATCGGAGACCCAGTACTTC; CDR3aa: CASSPQSETQYF
abundance: -; d_gene: TRBD1; j_gene: TRBJ2-7; v_gene: TRBV5-1; CDR3nt: TGCGCCAGCAGCTTGCGACAGGGGTACGAGCAGTACTTC; CDR3aa: CASSLRQGYEQYF
abundance: few; d_gene: TRBD2; j_gene: TRBJ2-1; v_gene: TRBV28; CDR3nt: TGTGCCAGCAGTGCGAGCGGGAGGACTGAGCAGTTCTTC; CDR3aa: CASSASGRTEQFF
abundance: once; d_gene: -; j_gene: TRBJ2-1; v_gene: TRBV11-2; CDR3nt: TGTGCCAGCAGGATTGGGTATGCGGTCCGCTATGAGCAGTTCTTC; CDR3aa: CASRIGYAVRYEQFF
abundance: many; d_gene: TRBD2; j_gene: TRBJ2-1; v_gene: TRBV6-5; CDR3nt: TGTGCCAGCAGTTACGGACTAGCGGTAATCAATGAGCAGTTCTTC; CDR3aa: CASSYGLAVINEQFF
abundance: -; d_gene: -; j_gene: TRBJ2-2; v_gene: TRBV7-2; CDR3nt: TGTGCCAGCAGCTTGGAGTTCGCGAACACCGGGGAGCTGTTTTTT; CDR3aa: CASSLEFANTGELFF
abundance: many; d_gene: -; j_gene: TRBJ2-7; v_gene: TRBV14; CDR3nt: TGTGCCAGCAGCCATCCCGGGAACGAGCAGTACTTC; CDR3aa: CASSHPGNEQYF
abundance: medium-sized; d_gene: TRBD2; j_gene: TRBJ2-1; v_gene: TRBV20-1; CDR3nt: TGCAGTGCTAGTCTAGAGCGGGGTACCTACAATGAGCAGTTCTTC; CDR3aa: CSASLERGTYNEQFF
abundance: many; d_gene: TRBD1; j_gene: TRBJ1-2; v_gene: TRBV7-9; CDR3nt: TGTGCCAGCAGCTTAAAGGGGGCTGATGGCTACACCTTC; CDR3aa: CASSLKGADGYTF
abundance: -; d_gene: -; j_gene: TRBJ1-2; v_gene: TRBV11-3; CDR3nt: TGTGCCAGCAGCACTCGGCCCAATGGCTACACCTTC; CDR3aa: CASSTRPNGYTF